The 15 T cell receptor beta chains listed next were all sequenced from one sample in a study of T cells after yellow fever vaccination. TCRdb passed the 5' RACE reads through MiXCR, listing each CDR3 protein once. There are roughly 300,000 distinct CDR3 sequences in the sample; 7% to 9% occur only once, and around 17% lies in the top ten. The specimen was PBMCs, collected approximately 40 days after the first yellow fever vaccination. The source of these receptors is a man younger than 35 who received the YFV17D yellow fever vaccine.

The rearrangement links TRBV7-2 to TRBJ2-5; D possibly corresponds to TRBD2 (6 bases). This CDR3 is 16 amino acids long. V gave up 2 bases and J gave up 5 bases, with 18 bases separating them. Germline V gene sequence: CDR1 SGHTA, CDR2 FQGNSA. The CDR3 loop is CASSLFPGRRGETQYF. The CDR3 nucleotides read TGTGCCAGCAGCTTATTCCCGGGCCGACGGGGGGAGACCCAGTACTTC.

The chain joins TRBV5-5 to TRBJ2-5, with 7 nucleotides matching TRBD1. This CDR3 is 15 amino acids long. J was trimmed by 5 bases and V by 1 base; bases with no gene match: 8. CDR1 SGHKS and CDR2 YYEKEE come from the germline V gene (reference sequence). CDR3 residues: CASSLFRQGGETQYF. The CDR3 DNA reads TGTGCCAGCAGCTTGTTTCGACAGGGTGGGGAGACCCAGTACTTC.

Only a few counts were recorded for this clonotype. J is TRBJ2-2 and V is TRBV6-2 or TRBV6-3; 8 positions match TRBD1. CDR1 and CDR2 (germline): MNHEY, SVGEGT. The CDR3 consists of 15 residues. After removal of 2 bases from V and 5 bases from J, the junction contained 4 bases not matched to a gene. Here the CDR3 DNA reads TGTGCCAGCAGTTACCACGACAGGGGTACCGGGGAGCTGTTTTTT. It yields the protein CASSYHDRGTGELFF.

The CDR3 DNA reads as TGTGCCAGCAGCCCGAGACTTGGCTATGGCTACACCTTC. Translated, it gives CASSPRLGYGYTF. The V gene is TRBV2, the J gene TRBJ1-2, with D hard to call. CDR1 and CDR2 from the germline V gene are SNHLY and FYNNEI. CDR3 length equals 13 residues. Trimming stripped 6 bases from V and 4 bases from J, with 12 bases between.

This clonotype has only a few counts. The chain has TRBV6-5 and TRBJ2-1; 11 bases agree with TRBD2. V shed 0 bases, J shed 7 bases, and the junction held 2 bases outside the gene matches. Germline values: CDR1 MNHEY, CDR2 SVGAGI. The CDR3 has 15 amino acids. This chain's CDR3 is CASSYSLAGANEQFF. The DNA of the CDR3 is TGTGCCAGCAGTTACTCACTAGCGGGGGCGAATGAGCAGTTCTTC.

The sample holds a few counts of this clonotype. The V call is TRBV19, the J call TRBJ1-1, with D perhaps matching TRBD1 (5 bases). The germline gives CDR1 LNHDA, CDR2 SQIVND (reference sequence). This CDR3 has 15 amino acids. V was trimmed by 6 bases and J by 0 bases, leaving 14 bases between them. The CDR3 DNA reads TGTGCCAGTAGGTTAGAGGGGAGGATGAACACTGAAGCTTTCTTT. Its protein product is CASRLEGRMNTEAFF.

This clonotype was counted only a few times. The genes are TRBV5-1 and TRBJ2-7; weak D call: TRBD1 (6 bases). Germline lookup yields CDR1 SGHRS and CDR2 YFSETQ. This CDR3 has 13 residues. The V end lost 1 base, the J end lost 7 bases, and 12 bases lay between the germline ends. The DNA for the CDR3 is TGCGCCAGCAGCTTGTTAGGGCAGGGGGAGCAGTACGTC. Translated: CASSLLGQGEQYV.

This clonotype was detected a few times. The chain has TRBV9 and TRBJ2-1; D uncertain. Trimming cost V 4 bases and J 3 bases, with 11 bases left between them. The CDR3 spans 14 residues. CDR1 SGDLS and CDR2 YYNGEE come from the germline V gene. CDR3 in DNA: TGTGCCAGCAGCCCGGACCCCCTCTACAATGAGCAGTTCTTC. Translating it yields CASSPDPLYNEQFF. The whole variable domain, filled in from reference TRBV9 and TRBJ2-1, reads DSGVTQTPKHLITATGQRVTLRCSPRSGDLSVYWYQQSLDQGLQFLIQYYNGEERAKGNILERFSAQQFPDLHSELNLSSLELGDSALYFCASSPDPLYNEQFFGPGTRLTVL.

This clonotype was observed at least ten times. The chain joins TRBV7-2 to TRBJ1-6; a possible D gene is TRBD1 (6 bases). CDR1 and CDR2 (germline): SGHTA, FQGNSA. Trimming took off 2 bases at V and 9 bases at J, with 11 bases between the two ends. This CDR3 spans 14 amino acids. As DNA, the CDR3 is TGTGCCAGCAGCTTAACCGGGGGCGGTTCACCCCTCCACTTT. It encodes CASSLTGGGSPLHF.

This rearrangement joins TRBV6-5 to TRBJ1-2; weak D call: TRBD1 (6 bases). The CDR3 consists of 14 residues. V lost 2 bases and J lost 1, with 8 bases in between. In germline, CDR1 is MNHEY, CDR2 SVGAGI. CDR3 sequence reads: CASSYPGDNYGYTF. Here the CDR3 DNA reads TGTGCCAGCAGTTACCCAGGGGATAACTATGGCTACACCTTC.

This clonotype was picked up a small number of times. The V call is TRBV27, the J call TRBJ2-4, with 11 bases fitting TRBD2. V trimming: 6 bases; J trimming: 5 bases; junction bases outside the gene matches: 0. Germline V gene data show CDR1 as MNHEY and CDR2 as SMNVEV (reference sequence). This CDR3 has 13 amino acids. Here the CDR3 reads CASRGLAENIQYF. The CDR3 nucleotides are TGTGCCAGCAGGGGACTAGCGGAAAACATTCAGTACTTC.

This chain connects TRBV29-1 to TRBJ2-5, with 7 bases aligning to TRBD2. The CDR3 contains 16 residues. V lost 7 bases and J lost 5; bases outside the gene matches: 19. From germline, CDR1 is SQVTM and CDR2 ANQGSEA. CDR3 sequence reads: CSAVAFKRGRGETQYF. In nucleotides, the CDR3 is TGCAGCGCCGTAGCCTTCAAGCGGGGACGCGGGGAGACCCAGTACTTC.

This chain joins TRBV3-1 and TRBJ1-2, with 9 bases identical to TRBD1. The length of the CDR3 is 16 residues. The germline gives CDR1 LGHDT, CDR2 YNNKEL (reference sequence). V dropped 2 bases and J dropped 3; count of bases not matched to a gene: 7. DNA for the CDR3: TGTGCCAGCAGCCAATATACCGGGACAGGGTACTATGGCTACACCTTC. It translates to CASSQYTGTGYYGYTF.

The sample holds a few counts of this clonotype. This chain uses TRBV4-3 with TRBJ2-3, with D perhaps TRBD2 (6 bases). Germline CDR1 and CDR2: LGHNA and YSLEER. The CDR3 extends over 16 amino acids. V was shortened by 0 bases and J by 1 base, with 11 bases between the two germline ends. CDR3 nucleotides: TGCGCCAGCAGCCAAGAGAGGGGACTTCGCACAGATACGCAGTATTTT. As protein: CASSQERGLRTDTQYF.

This clonotype occurred a few times. The genes are TRBV4-3 and TRBJ2-3; TRBD1 might be the D (5 bases). Germline V gene lookup returns CDR1 LGHNA and CDR2 YSLEER. Trimming stripped 0 bases from V and 1 base from J, with 8 bases between. The CDR3 consists of 15 residues. CDR3 DNA sequence: TGCGCCAGCAGCCAAGAAGAACAGGGCACAGATACGCAGTATTTT. Translated, it gives CASSQEEQGTDTQYF.